The next 16 T cell receptor beta chains were all read from a single sample in a study of Ad26.COV2.S vaccination and SARS-CoV-2 variants. This sample's treatment: around 19 received Ad26.COV2.S at low or high dose, single or two shots; about 5 received placebo; per-sample allocation not given. Samples came from day 63 after the first vaccine or placebo injection. Measured with immunoSEQ multiplex PCR; TCRdb has only the in-frame clones, and not every one. This sample has around 450,000 clones, with roughly 90% found just once. The input for sequencing was peripheral blood, taken in a trial of Ad26.COV2.S vaccine versus placebo. The receptors were gathered from a person aged 18-60 years who received the Ad26.COV2.S COVID-19 vaccine or a placebo.

The chain uses TRBV28 and TRBJ1-2; D ambiguous. Germline-derived CDR1 and CDR2 are MDHEN and SYDVKM. The CDR3 extends over 11 amino acids. V lost 4 bases to trimming and J lost 7 bases, with 7 bases between them. The CDR3 sequence: CASSSDSGYTF. In nucleotides, the CDR3 is TGTGCCAGCAGTTCCGATTCTGGCTACACCTTC.

V and J are TRBV30 and TRBJ2-2; D remains unclear. V was shortened by 5 bases and J by 0 bases, with 16 bases between the two germline ends. The CDR3 loop spans 16 amino acids. Germline V gives CDR1 GTSNPN, CDR2 SVGIG (reference sequence). Written as DNA, the CDR3 is TGTGCCTGGCGAGACCTTTTTTGGTCGAACACCGGGGAGCTGTTTTTT. The encoded protein is CAWRDLFWSNTGELFF.

The rearrangement links TRBV5-4 to TRBJ2-7; D gene unclear. Germline CDR1 is SGHNT and CDR2 is YYREEE (reference sequence). The CDR3 contains 13 residues. Between the trimmed V and J ends, which lost 3 bases and 7 bases, there was a span of 14 bases. CDR3 amino acids: CASSSPERWEQYF. The CDR3 bases are TGTGCCAGCAGCTCTCCTGAGCGTTGGGAGCAGTACTTC.

The chain has TRBV15 and TRBJ2-1; D remains unclear. The CDR3 has 14 amino acids. Trimming stripped 0 bases from V and 2 bases from J, with 5 bases between. Per the germline V gene, CDR1 is LNHNV and CDR2 is YYDKDF (reference sequence). CDR3 DNA sequence: TGTGCCACCAGCAGAGATCACACCTACAATGAGCAGTTCTTC. This translates into CATSRDHTYNEQFF. The complete variable domain, with remaining parts taken from reference TRBV15 and TRBJ2-1, reads DAMVIQNPRYQVTQFGKPVTLSCSQTLNHNVMYWYQQKSSQAPKLLFHYYDKDFNNEADTPDNFQSRRPNTSFCFLDIRSPGLGDTAMYLCATSRDHTYNEQFFGPGTRLTVL.

The rearrangement links TRBV29-1 to TRBJ2-1; D is uncertain. The V and J ends lost 7 bases and 3 bases respectively, with 7 bases between them. Germline V gene data show CDR1 as SQVTM and CDR2 as ANQGSEA. The CDR3 spans 11 residues. CDR3 coding DNA: TGCAGCGCCCTGGTCTACAATGAGCAGTTCTTC. Translation gives CSALVYNEQFF.

The V gene is TRBV6-2 or TRBV6-3, the J gene TRBJ2-7; D might be TRBD2 (6 bases). This CDR3 has 11 amino acids. Germline CDR1 MNHEY, CDR2 SVGEGT. The V end lost 5 bases, the J end lost 6 bases, and 8 bases lay between the germline ends. The CDR3 loop reads CASSRGTEQYF. In nucleotides, the CDR3 is TGTGCCAGCAGTCGCGGGACCGAGCAGTACTTC.

This CDR3 reads CASCRTDTPYEQYF. DNA of the CDR3: TGTGCCAGTTGTCGGACGGATACCCCCTACGAGCAGTACTTC. The chain couples TRBV19 to TRBJ2-7; D call uncertain. This CDR3 spans 14 amino acids. CDR1 and CDR2 from the germline V gene are LNHDA and SQIVND (reference sequence). V was shortened by 8 bases and J by 2 bases, with 16 bases between the two germline ends.

The chain is built from TRBV4-3 and TRBJ1-1; D remains ambiguous. Germline CDR1 is LGHNA and CDR2 is YSLEER. V lost 1 base, J lost 4 bases, and 19 bases lay in between. The CDR3 has 17 residues. CDR3 in DNA: TGCGCCAGCAGCCAAGGGAGTCTGGGCAGTGGATTCACTGAAGCTTTCTTT. Residues: CASSQGSLGSGFTEAFF.

This clone came up once. V gene TRBV7-2 combines with J gene TRBJ2-5; 7 bases are a match to TRBD1. V shed 6 bases, J shed 4 bases, and the junction held 11 bases outside the gene matches. Looked up from germline, CDR1 is SGHTA and CDR2 is FQGNSA. CDR3 size: 15 residues. Written as DNA, the CDR3 is TGTGCCAGCAGACGAGAGGGGGCAGGGCGAGAGACCCAGTACTTC. Translation: CASRREGAGRETQYF. Full variable domain (outside the CDR3, taken from reference TRBV7-2 and TRBJ2-5): GAGVSQSPSNKVTEKGKDVELRCDPISGHTALYWYRQSLGQGLEFLIYFQGNSAPDKSGLPSDRFSAERTGGSVSTLTIQRTQQEDSAVYLCASRREGAGRETQYFGPGTRLLVL.

The genes are TRBV28 and TRBJ2-7; D may match TRBD1 or TRBD2 (5 bases each). This CDR3 is built from 15 residues. Deletions cut 1 base from V and 3 bases from J, with 13 bases between. The germline gives CDR1 MDHEN, CDR2 SYDVKM. CDR3 coding DNA: TGTGCCAGCAGTTTATCGGCAGGGACGGGCTACGAGCAGTACTTC. Translation gives CASSLSAGTGYEQYF.

The gene calls are TRBV6-5 and TRBJ2-1; D unclear. CDR1 is MNHEY, CDR2 SVGAGI, per germline. The CDR3 has 14 residues. V was trimmed by 6 bases and J by 3 bases, leaving 12 bases between them. DNA for the CDR3: TGTGCCAGCAGCCTATTGGACGGCTACAATGAGCAGTTCTTC. Its protein is CASSLLDGYNEQFF.

This chain uses TRBV2 with TRBJ2-7; TRBD2 agrees at 10 bases. V lost 7 bases and J lost 6; bases outside the gene matches: 6. Germline V CDR1 and CDR2: SNHLY, FYNNEI. The CDR3 totals 13 residues. In DNA form, the CDR3 reads TGTGCCAGCATGATAGCGGGGGGTGGCGAGCAGTACTTC. Its translation is CASMIAGGGEQYF. Variable domain in full (rest from reference TRBV2 and TRBJ2-7): EPEVTQTPSHQVTQMGQEVILRCVPISNHLYFYWYRQILGQKVEFLVSFYNNEISEKSEIFDDQFSVERPDGSNFTLKIRSTKLEDSAMYFCASMIAGGGEQYFGPGTRLTVT.

The rearrangement joins TRBV5-1 to TRBJ2-7; tentatively, D is TRBD1 (5 bases). The ends were cut back, 0 bases at V and 4 bases at J, with 11 bases in the middle. Germline V gene data show CDR1 as SGHRS and CDR2 as YFSETQ. This CDR3 is 14 amino acids long. The CDR3 nucleotides are TGCGCCAGCAGCTTGGTTGGGGCCAAGTACGAGCAGTACTTC. Translating it yields CASSLVGAKYEQYF.

V gene TRBV5-1 combines with J gene TRBJ1-6; the D is unclear. The V end lost 4 bases, the J end lost 7 bases, and 9 bases lay between the germline ends. The CDR3 sequence is 13 residues long. From germline, CDR1 is SGHRS and CDR2 YFSETQ. CDR3 DNA: TGCGCCAGCAGCCTAACGGAAAATTCACCCCTCCACTTT. Encoded protein: CASSLTENSPLHF.

The V gene is TRBV28, the J gene TRBJ1-6; D is ambiguous. Looked up from germline, CDR1 is MDHEN and CDR2 is SYDVKM. There are 12 residues in the CDR3. V was trimmed by 5 bases and J by 18 bases, leaving 17 bases between them. CDR3 residues: CASSPRRTTPHF. CDR3 sequence (DNA): TGTGCCAGCAGTCCCCGCAGGACGACGCCCCACTTT.

The genes are TRBV5-5 and TRBJ1-5, with 7 nucleotides matching TRBD1. V lost 3 bases to trimming and J lost 1 base; unmatched junction nucleotides: 1. This CDR3 comprises 14 residues. Germline CDR1 is SGHKS and CDR2 is YYEKEE (reference sequence). Written as DNA, the CDR3 is TGTGCCAGCAGCTCAGGGGGAAGCAATCAGCCCCAGCATTTT. Translating gives CASSSGGSNQPQHF.